This TCR beta chain came from a study of blood T cell repertoires in COVID-19. Overall study context: Whether acute or convalescent, the COVID-19 samples came from the United States, Italy and Spain. T cells, B-cell-depleted T cells, or PBMCs provided the cDNA or gDNA that served as material.

The ends were cut back, 5 bases at V and 4 bases at J, with 14 bases in the middle. This CDR3 has 14 amino acids. Germline values: CDR1 MNHEY, CDR2 SMNVEV (reference sequence). Original data processing: Reference gene primer amplification in the assay estimated nucleated cell counts. Sequencing used immunoSEQ multiplex PCR; TCRdb keeps in-frame clones, though not all of them. Clonal size and the V and J genes are those of that table, whereas D and trimming came from the DNA. The sample includes 60,000 to 70,000 clones, 80% to 90% of them seen just once. This TCR derives from a woman aged 55-75 years with acute or convalescent COVID-19. This chain joins TRBV27 and TRBJ1-1; no definite D call. The material sequenced was peripheral blood. CDR3 region: CASSRVGRGTEAFF. Here the CDR3 DNA reads TGTGCCAGCAGTAGAGTGGGGAGAGGCACTGAAGCTTTCTTT.